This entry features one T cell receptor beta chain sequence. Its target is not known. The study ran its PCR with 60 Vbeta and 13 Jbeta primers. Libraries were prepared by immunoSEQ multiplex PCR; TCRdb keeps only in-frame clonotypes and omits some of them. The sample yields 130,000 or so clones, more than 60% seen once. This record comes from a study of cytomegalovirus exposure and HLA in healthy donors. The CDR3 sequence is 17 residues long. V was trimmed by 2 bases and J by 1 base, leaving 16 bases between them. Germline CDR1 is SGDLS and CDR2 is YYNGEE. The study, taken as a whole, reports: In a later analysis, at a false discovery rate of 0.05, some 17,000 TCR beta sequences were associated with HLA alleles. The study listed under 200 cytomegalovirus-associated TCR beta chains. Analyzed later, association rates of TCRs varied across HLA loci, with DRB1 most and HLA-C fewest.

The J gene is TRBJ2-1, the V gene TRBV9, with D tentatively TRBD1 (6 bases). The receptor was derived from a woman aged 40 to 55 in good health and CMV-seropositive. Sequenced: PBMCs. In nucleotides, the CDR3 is TGTGCCAGCAGCGTTTGGGCAGGGACAACTTCCTACAATGAGCAGTTCTTC. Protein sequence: CASSVWAGTTSYNEQFF. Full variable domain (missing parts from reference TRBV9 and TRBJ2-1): DSGVTQTPKHLITATGQRVTLRCSPRSGDLSVYWYQQSLDQGLQFLIQYYNGEERAKGNILERFSAQQFPDLHSELNLSSLELGDSALYFCASSVWAGTTSYNEQFFGPGTRLTVL.